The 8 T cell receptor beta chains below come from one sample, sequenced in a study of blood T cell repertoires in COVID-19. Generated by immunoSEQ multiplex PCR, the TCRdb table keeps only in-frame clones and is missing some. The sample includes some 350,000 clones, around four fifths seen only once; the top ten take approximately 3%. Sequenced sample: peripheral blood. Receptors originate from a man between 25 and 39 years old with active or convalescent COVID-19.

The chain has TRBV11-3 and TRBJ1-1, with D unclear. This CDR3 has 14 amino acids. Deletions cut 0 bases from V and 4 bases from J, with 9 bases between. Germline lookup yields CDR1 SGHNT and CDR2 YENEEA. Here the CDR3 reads CASSLDAARTEAFF. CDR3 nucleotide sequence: TGTGCCAGCAGCTTAGATGCGGCACGCACTGAAGCTTTCTTT. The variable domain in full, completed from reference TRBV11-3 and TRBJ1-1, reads EAGVVQSPRYKIIEKKQPVAFWCNPISGHNTLYWYLQNLGQGPELLIRYENEEAVDDSQLPKDRFSAERLKGVDSTLKIQPAELGDSAVYLCASSLDAARTEAFFGQGTRLTVV.

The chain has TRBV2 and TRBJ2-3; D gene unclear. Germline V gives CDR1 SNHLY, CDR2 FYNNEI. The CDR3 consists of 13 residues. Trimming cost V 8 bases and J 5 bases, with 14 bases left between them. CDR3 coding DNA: TGTGCCAGCGGCTCCTGGGCCGGAGATACGCAGTATTTT. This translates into CASGSWAGDTQYF.

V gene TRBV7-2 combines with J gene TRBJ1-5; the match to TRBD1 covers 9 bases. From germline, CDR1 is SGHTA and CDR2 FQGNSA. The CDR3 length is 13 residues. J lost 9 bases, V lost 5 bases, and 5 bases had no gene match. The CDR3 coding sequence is TGTGCCAGCAGCGCGACAGGGGGGTTGCCCCAGCATTTT. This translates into CASSATGGLPQHF.

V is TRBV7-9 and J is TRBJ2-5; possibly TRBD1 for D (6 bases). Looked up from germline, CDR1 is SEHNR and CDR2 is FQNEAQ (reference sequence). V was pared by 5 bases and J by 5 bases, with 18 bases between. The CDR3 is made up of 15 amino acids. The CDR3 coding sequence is TGTGCCAGCAGCACTTACAGGGTCCGGGACGAGACCCAGTACTTC. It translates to CASSTYRVRDETQYF. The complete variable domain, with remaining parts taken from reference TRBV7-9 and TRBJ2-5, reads DTGVSQNPRHKITKRGQNVTFRCDPISEHNRLYWYRQTLGQGPEFLTYFQNEAQLEKSRLLSDRFSAERPKGSFSTLEIQRTEQGDSAMYLCASSTYRVRDETQYFGPGTRLLVL.

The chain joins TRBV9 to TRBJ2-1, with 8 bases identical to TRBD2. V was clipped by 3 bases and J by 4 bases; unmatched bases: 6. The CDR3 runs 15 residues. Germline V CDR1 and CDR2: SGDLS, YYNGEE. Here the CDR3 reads CASSEQAGVYNEQFF. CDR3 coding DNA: TGTGCCAGCAGCGAACAAGCGGGAGTGTACAATGAGCAGTTCTTC.

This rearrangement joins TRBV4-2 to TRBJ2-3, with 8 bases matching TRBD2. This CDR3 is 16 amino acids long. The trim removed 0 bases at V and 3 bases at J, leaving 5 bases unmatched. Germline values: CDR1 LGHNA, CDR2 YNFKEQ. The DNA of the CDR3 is TGTGCCAGCAGCCAAGAGTTTACTAGCGGTACAGATACGCAGTATTTT. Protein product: CASSQEFTSGTDTQYF.

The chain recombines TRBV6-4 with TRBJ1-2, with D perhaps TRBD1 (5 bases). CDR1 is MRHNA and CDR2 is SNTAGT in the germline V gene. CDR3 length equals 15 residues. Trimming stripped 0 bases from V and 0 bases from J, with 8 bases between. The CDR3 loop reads CASSDSGESNYGYTF. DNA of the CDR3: TGTGCCAGCAGTGACTCAGGGGAATCTAACTATGGCTACACCTTC.

Written as DNA, the CDR3 is TGTGCCTGGAGGGCCCCCGGGACAGGGACCCGAGAGACCCAGTACTTC. Amino acid sequence: CAWRAPGTGTRETQYF. The V gene is TRBV30, the J gene TRBJ2-5; TRBD1 matches 9 bases. The trim removed 3 bases at V and 4 bases at J, leaving 12 bases unmatched. Germline V gives CDR1 GTSNPN, CDR2 SVGIG (reference sequence). The CDR3 is 16 amino acids.